The 22 T cell receptor beta chains reported below all come from one sample, sequenced in a study of spatial heterogeneity in lung cancer. Time point described: sample taken at primary tumor resection. Each CDR3 protein gets one entry after TCRdb re-called the 5' RACE reads with MiXCR. The data hold 6,000 to 6,500 distinct CDR3 sequences, with about 8% observed a single time. The source was normal lung tissue next to the tumor, collected at surgery. These receptors were taken from a female donor with early-stage non-small cell lung cancer.

About this clonotype: This may arise from a read error, as a much more abundant clone is one base away. V and J are TRBV5-6 and TRBJ1-4; D gene unclear. Per germline, CDR1 SGHDT and CDR2 YYEEEE. This CDR3 has 15 amino acids. V dropped 4 bases and J dropped 2 bases, with 12 bases sitting between them. The CDR3 loop is CASSLPELTNEKLFF. The CDR3, as DNA: TGTGCCAGCAGCCTGCCGGAACTTACTAATGAAAAACTGTTTTTT. Together with reference TRBV5-6 and TRBJ1-4, the CDR3 gives the full variable domain: DAGVTQSPTHLIKTRGQQVTLRCSPKSGHDTVSWYQQALGQGPQFIFQYYEEEERQRGNFPDRFSGHQFPNYSSELNVNALLLGDSALYLCASSLPELTNEKLFFGSGTQLSVL.

This clonotype is medium-sized. The V gene is TRBV7-2, the J gene TRBJ1-4, with unresolved D. The germline CDR1 and CDR2 sequences are SGHTA and FQGNSA. Trimming pared 5 bases from V and 7 bases from J, leaving 14 bases between. The CDR3 loop spans 14 amino acids. CDR3 in amino acids: CASSQIRATEKLFF. In DNA form, the CDR3 reads TGTGCCAGCAGCCAGATACGAGCTACTGAAAAACTGTTTTTT.

By proportion, this clonotype is medium-sized. V and J are TRBV9 and TRBJ2-7; D possibly uses TRBD1 or TRBD2 (5 bases each). Per germline, CDR1 SGDLS and CDR2 YYNGEE. V was cut by 0 bases and J by 5 bases, with 15 bases left in between. The CDR3 is made up of 15 amino acids. The CDR3 sequence is CASSVGGLRGDEQYF. In DNA form, the CDR3 reads TGTGCCAGCAGCGTAGGGGGGTTACGAGGGGACGAGCAGTACTTC. Combining the CDR3 with reference TRBV9 and TRBJ2-7 gives the whole variable domain DSGVTQTPKHLITATGQRVTLRCSPRSGDLSVYWYQQSLDQGLQFLIQYYNGEERAKGNILERFSAQQFPDLHSELNLSSLELGDSALYFCASSVGGLRGDEQYFGPGTRLTVT.

In this sample, this clonotype is medium-sized. The chain has TRBV6-6 and TRBJ2-7, with D maybe TRBD1 (6 bases). V shed 5 bases and J shed 1 base, with 15 bases lying between them. The CDR3 is 15 residues long. Germline V gene sequence: CDR1 MNHNY, CDR2 SVGAGI (reference sequence). The CDR3 region has the DNA TGTGCCAGCAGTAACCGGGCCCAGGGGTCCTACGAGCAGTACTTC. Residues: CASSNRAQGSYEQYF.

This clonotype was found many times. The chain has TRBV6-5 and TRBJ1-4, with 10 bases that match TRBD1. The J segment lost 4 bases and the V segment lost 6 bases, leaving 14 bases of the junction unmatched. CDR3 length: 18 residues. Per germline, CDR1 MNHEY and CDR2 SVGAGI. CDR3 in DNA: TGTGCCAGCAGGACTCGGACAGGGGGGCGATCCGGTAATGAAAAACTGTTTTTT. It specifies CASRTRTGGRSGNEKLFF.

This chain uses TRBV20-1 with TRBJ2-5; D call uncertain. Trimming stripped 3 bases from V and 2 bases from J, with 16 bases between. Germline V gene data show CDR1 as DFQATT and CDR2 as SNEGSKA (reference sequence). The CDR3 extends over 15 amino acids. The CDR3 loop reads CSASPATYRQETQYF. The DNA of the CDR3 is TGCAGTGCTAGCCCGGCGACGTATAGGCAAGAGACCCAGTACTTC.

The chain joins TRBV5-1 to TRBJ1-5; TRBD1 agrees at 9 bases. The CDR3 is 14 residues long. V lost 4 bases, J lost 5 bases, and 4 bases stayed unmatched. CDR1 and CDR2 from the germline V gene are SGHRS and YFSETQ. The CDR3 region has the DNA TGCGCCAGCAGCGTGGGACAGGGCGATCAGCCCCAGCATTTT. Residues: CASSVGQGDQPQHF.

This clonotype has only a few counts. V usage is TRBV5-4 and J usage is TRBJ2-1; a weak D match, TRBD2 (5 bases). Germline V lookup: CDR1 SGHNT, CDR2 YYREEE (reference sequence). Trimming cost V 4 bases and J 2 bases, with 13 bases left between them. This CDR3 region has 15 residues. CDR3 in DNA: TGTGCCAGCAGCCCCGTTGCGACTACCTACAATGAGCAGTTCTTC. As protein: CASSPVATTYNEQFF.

Within the sample, this clonotype is medium-sized (0.01 to 0.1%). Relative to the germline gene, one junction end is altered; a read error may explain this. The V gene is TRBV27, the J gene TRBJ1-2; D remains unclear. This CDR3 contains 12 residues. In germline, CDR1 is MNHEY, CDR2 SMNVEV (reference sequence). CDR3 nucleotides: TGTGCCAGAAGTTTAGCGGGTTATGGCTACACCTTC. Translating it yields CARSLAGYGYTF.

The rearrangement links TRBV2 to TRBJ2-1; perhaps D is TRBD1 or TRBD2 (6 bases each). V was cut by 4 bases and J by 6 bases, with 19 bases left in between. The length of the CDR3 is 16 residues. The germline V gene encodes CDR1 SNHLY and CDR2 FYNNEI. This CDR3 reads CASSAQVRGASNEQFF. Written as DNA, the CDR3 is TGTGCCAGCAGTGCCCAGGTGAGGGGGGCCAGCAATGAGCAGTTCTTC.

This clonotype qualifies as medium-sized (0.01 to 0.1%). This chain links TRBV7-9 with TRBJ1-4, with TRBD1 matching 8 bases. Germline loops: CDR1 SEHNR, CDR2 FQNEAQ (reference sequence). The CDR3 has 15 amino acids. V lost 5 bases, J lost 8 bases, and 10 bases stayed unmatched. The DNA of the CDR3 is TGTGCCAGCAGCCGGTCGACAGGGGCGGGAGAAAAACTGTTTTTT. Encoded protein: CASSRSTGAGEKLFF. The full variable domain, in which reference TRBV7-9 and TRBJ1-4 provide the parts outside the CDR3, is DTGVSQNPRHKITKRGQNVTFRCDPISEHNRLYWYRQTLGQGPEFLTYFQNEAQLEKSRLLSDRFSAERPKGSFSTLEIQRTEQGDSAMYLCASSRSTGAGEKLFFGSGTQLSVL.

V usage is TRBV15 and J usage is TRBJ2-4, with 12 nucleotides matching TRBD2. V trimming: 5 bases; J trimming: 6 bases; junction bases outside the gene matches: 8. This CDR3 has 16 residues. The V gene's germline CDR1 is LNHNV and CDR2 YYDKDF (reference sequence). The CDR3 sequence: CATSQGTSGLGNIQYF. For the CDR3, the DNA is TGTGCCACCAGCCAAGGGACTAGCGGGCTCGGAAACATTCAGTACTTC.

This clonotype was counted between two and nine times. The chain links TRBV7-2 to TRBJ2-2; TRBD1 agrees at 8 bases. CDR1 and CDR2 (germline): SGHTA, FQGNSA. V was pared by 1 base and J by 5 bases, with 3 bases of the junction left unmatched. This CDR3 region has 15 residues. This CDR3 is CASSLGDRRTGELFF. The CDR3, as DNA: TGTGCCAGCAGCTTAGGGGACAGGAGAACCGGGGAGCTGTTTTTT.

Judged by abundance, this clonotype is medium-sized. This chain links TRBV5-1 with TRBJ1-1; D is unclear. This CDR3 is 15 amino acids long. Germline loops: CDR1 SGHRS, CDR2 YFSETQ. V gave up 0 bases and J gave up 1 base, with 10 bases separating them. CDR3 nucleotides: TGCGCCAGCAGCTTGGCCCCACAAGAGAACACTGAAGCTTTCTTT. Translated: CASSLAPQENTEAFF.

In this sample, this clonotype turned up many times. The chain uses TRBV12-3 or TRBV12-4 and TRBJ2-3; 9 bases are shared with TRBD2. The CDR3 runs 15 residues. V gave up 2 bases and J gave up 2 bases; unmatched junction bases: 2. CDR3 sequence (DNA): TGTGCCAGCAGTTTATCTAGCGGGGACACAGATACGCAGTATTTT. As protein: CASSLSSGDTDTQYF.

The J gene is TRBJ1-4, the V gene TRBV29-1; D perhaps matches TRBD1 (5 bases). The CDR3 covers 14 residues. CDR1 and CDR2 from the germline V gene are SQVTM and ANQGSEA. V lost 7 bases, J lost 8 bases, and 20 bases lay in between. The CDR3 is CSASGTGEKEKLFF. The DNA for the CDR3 is TGCAGCGCCTCCGGGACCGGGGAAAAGGAAAAACTGTTTTTT.

This clonotype is categorized as medium-sized. The V and J genes are TRBV5-1 and TRBJ1-2; possible D gene TRBD1, 6 bases. This CDR3 is built from 16 residues. V gave up 0 bases and J gave up 1 base, with 13 bases separating them. Germline V gene sequence: CDR1 SGHRS, CDR2 YFSETQ. In DNA, the CDR3 is TGCGCCAGCAGCTTGGTTCGGGCAGGGGATAACTATGGCTACACCTTC. Protein product: CASSLVRAGDNYGYTF.

The chain is built from TRBV27 and TRBJ2-5; D possibly corresponds to TRBD2 (6 bases). Looked up from germline, CDR1 is MNHEY and CDR2 is SMNVEV (reference sequence). Trimming cost V 5 bases and J 3 bases, with 10 bases left between them. The CDR3 is made up of 13 amino acids. The CDR3 region is CASSGGLKETQYF. CDR3 DNA sequence: TGTGCCAGCAGTGGGGGACTGAAAGAGACCCAGTACTTC.

The CDR3 nucleotides read TGTGCCAGCAGCTTCACGTCCAGGAACACTGAAGCTTTCTTT. It codes for CASSFTSRNTEAFF. This chain links TRBV7-8 with TRBJ1-1; no firm D call. The V and J ends lost 3 bases and 1 base respectively, with 9 bases between them. The length of the CDR3 is 14 residues. Looked up from germline, CDR1 is SGHVS and CDR2 is FQNEAQ.

This clonotype occurred many times. CDR3 sequence: CASRGRDGGYHEKLFF. The CDR3 DNA follows: TGTGCCAGCAGAGGACGGGACGGAGGTTACCATGAAAAACTGTTTTTT. J is TRBJ1-4 and V is TRBV28; possibly TRBD1 for D (5 bases). Trimming took 6 bases from V and 6 from J, leaving 20 bases between them. Per germline, CDR1 MDHEN and CDR2 SYDVKM. The CDR3 has 16 amino acids.

This clonotype is medium-sized. CDR3 residues: CASAHRDTNQPQHF. The CDR3 nucleotides read TGTGCCAGCGCCCATCGGGACACCAATCAGCCCCAGCATTTT. This chain joins TRBV16 and TRBJ1-5, with a weak D call TRBD1 (6 bases). The CDR3 is made up of 14 amino acids. Germline CDR1 reads KGHSY; CDR2 reads FQNENV. Trimming left V 8 bases short and J 3 bases short, with 14 bases between.

By frequency in the sample, this clonotype is medium-sized. V and J are TRBV6-2 or TRBV6-3 and TRBJ1-4; TRBD1 is a possible D gene (6 bases). V gave up 6 bases and J gave up 8 bases, with 16 bases separating them. The length of the CDR3 is 14 residues. The germline gives CDR1 MNHEY, CDR2 SVGEGT. DNA for the CDR3: TGTGCCAGCAGGGAACAGGGCCGAGGAGAAAAACTGTTTTTT. It yields the protein CASREQGRGEKLFF.